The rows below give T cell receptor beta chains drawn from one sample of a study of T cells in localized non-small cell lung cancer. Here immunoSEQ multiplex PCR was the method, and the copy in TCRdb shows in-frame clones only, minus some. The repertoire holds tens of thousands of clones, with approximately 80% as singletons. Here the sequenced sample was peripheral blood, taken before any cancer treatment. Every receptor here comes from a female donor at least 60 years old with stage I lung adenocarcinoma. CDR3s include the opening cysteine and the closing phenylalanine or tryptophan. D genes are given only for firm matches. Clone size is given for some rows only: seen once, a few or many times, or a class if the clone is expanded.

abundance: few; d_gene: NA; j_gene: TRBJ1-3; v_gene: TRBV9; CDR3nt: TGTGCCAGCAGCGGTACAGGGACCTCTGGAAACACCATATATTTT; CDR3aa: CASSGTGTSGNTIYF
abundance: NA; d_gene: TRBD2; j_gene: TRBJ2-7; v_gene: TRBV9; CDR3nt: TGTGCCAGCAGCGTAGGTACTAGCGGGCACCAGAGCTCCTACGAGCAGTACTTC; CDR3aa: CASSVGTSGHQSSYEQYF
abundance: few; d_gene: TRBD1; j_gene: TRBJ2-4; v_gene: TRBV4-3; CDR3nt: TGCGCCAGCAGCCAAGCAGGGGGCAAAAACATTCAGTACTTC; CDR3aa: CASSQAGGKNIQYF
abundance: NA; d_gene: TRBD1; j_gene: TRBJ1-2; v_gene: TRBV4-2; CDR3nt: TGTGCCAGCAGCCAAGATCGGGCAGGGGGCCTGGGTGGCTACACCTTC; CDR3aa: CASSQDRAGGLGGYTF
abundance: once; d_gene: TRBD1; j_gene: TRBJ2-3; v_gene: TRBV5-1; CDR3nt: TGCGCCAGTAAACCGGGACAGGGGACAGATACGCAGTATTTT; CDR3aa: CASKPGQGTDTQYF
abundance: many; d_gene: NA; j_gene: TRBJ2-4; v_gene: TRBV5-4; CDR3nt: TGTGCCAGCAGCTTGGTTGAGGGGGGAAACATTCAGTACTTC; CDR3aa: CASSLVEGGNIQYF
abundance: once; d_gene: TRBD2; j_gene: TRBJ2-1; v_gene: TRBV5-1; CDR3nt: TGCGCCAGCAGCTTAGCGGGAGGCCGCTACAATGAGCAGTTCTTC; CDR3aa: CASSLAGGRYNEQFF
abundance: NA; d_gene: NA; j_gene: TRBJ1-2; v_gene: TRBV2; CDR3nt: TGTGCCAGCAGCCCCCAGGGAGGGGACGGCTACACCTTC; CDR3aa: CASSPQGGDGYTF
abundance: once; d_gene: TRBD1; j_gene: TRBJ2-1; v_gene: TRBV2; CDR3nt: TGTGCCAGCAGTGAACCCCTTACAGGGGGCTATTTGGATGAGCAGTTCTTC; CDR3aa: CASSEPLTGGYLDEQFF
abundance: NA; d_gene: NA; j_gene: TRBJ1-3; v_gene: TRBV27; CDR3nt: TGTGCCAGACCTCCGGAGGGGCACAGCTCTGGAAACACCATATATTTT; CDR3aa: CARPPEGHSSGNTIYF
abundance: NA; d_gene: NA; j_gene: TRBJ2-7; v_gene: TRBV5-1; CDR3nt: TGCGCCAGCAGCTTGGTCGGGAGCTCCTACGAGCAGTACTTC; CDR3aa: CASSLVGSSYEQYF
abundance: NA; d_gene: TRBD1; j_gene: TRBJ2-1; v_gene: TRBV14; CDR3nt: TGTGCCAGCAGTCGACAGGGTGGAAGCTCCTACAATGAGCAGTTCTTC; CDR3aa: CASSRQGGSSYNEQFF
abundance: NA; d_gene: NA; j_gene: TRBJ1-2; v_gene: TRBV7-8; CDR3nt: TGTGCCAGCAGCCTAGGTTGGCGGGGGGGGAAAAACTATGGCTACACCTTC; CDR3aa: CASSLGWRGGKNYGYTF
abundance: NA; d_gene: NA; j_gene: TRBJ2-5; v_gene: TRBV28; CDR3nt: TGTGCCAGCAGTTCCCCGGACCAAGAGACCCAGTACTTC; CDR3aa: CASSSPDQETQYF
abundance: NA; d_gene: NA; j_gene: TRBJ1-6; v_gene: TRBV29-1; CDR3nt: TGCAGCGTTGGTGCCAGCCCTAATTCACCCCTCCACTTT; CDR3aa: CSVGASPNSPLHF
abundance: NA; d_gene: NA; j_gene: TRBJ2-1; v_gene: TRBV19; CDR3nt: TGTGCCAGTAGTATATTTCCCAGGGGTGATGAGCAGTTCTTC; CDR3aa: CASSIFPRGDEQFF
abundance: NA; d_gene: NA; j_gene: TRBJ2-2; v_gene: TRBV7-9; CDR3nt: TGTGCCAGCAGTTTAGTGGGGGACGACACCGGGGAGCTGTTTTTT; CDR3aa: CASSLVGDDTGELFF
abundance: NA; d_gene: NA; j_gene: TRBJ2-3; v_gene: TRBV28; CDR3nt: TGTGCCAGCAACGGGGGCGTGACAGATACGCAGTATTTT; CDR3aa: CASNGGVTDTQYF
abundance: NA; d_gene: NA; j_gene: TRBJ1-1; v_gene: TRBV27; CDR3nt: TGTGCCAGCAGTTTAACCCCCGCCAGCGGCACTGAAGCTTTCTTT; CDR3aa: CASSLTPASGTEAFF
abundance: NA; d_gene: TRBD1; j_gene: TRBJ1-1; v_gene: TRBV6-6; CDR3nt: TGTGCCAGCAGACCTGGGACAGCGTTTAACACTGAAGCTTTCTTT; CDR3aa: CASRPGTAFNTEAFF
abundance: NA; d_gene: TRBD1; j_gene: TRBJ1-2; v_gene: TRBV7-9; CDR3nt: TGTGCCAGCAACCCGGGACAGGCTATCTACACCTTC; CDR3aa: CASNPGQAIYTF
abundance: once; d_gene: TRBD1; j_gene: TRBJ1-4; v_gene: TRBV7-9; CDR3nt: TGTGCCAGCAGCCCTGGACAGGGGACTAATGAAAAACTGTTTTTT; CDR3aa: CASSPGQGTNEKLFF
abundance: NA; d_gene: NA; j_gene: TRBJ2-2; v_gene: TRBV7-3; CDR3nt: TGTGCCAGCAGCTTAACAGGGGACCCTTACACCGGGGAGCTGTTTTTT; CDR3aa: CASSLTGDPYTGELFF
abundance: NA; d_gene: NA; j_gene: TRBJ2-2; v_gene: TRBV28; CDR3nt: TGTGCCAGCAGTTTTCGTGGGAACACCGGGGAGCTGTTTTTT; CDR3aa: CASSFRGNTGELFF
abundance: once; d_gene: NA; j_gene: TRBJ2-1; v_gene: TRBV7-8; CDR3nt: TGTGCCAGCAGCTTAGGCAGGGGGGATTACAATGAGCAGTTCTTC; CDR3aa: CASSLGRGDYNEQFF
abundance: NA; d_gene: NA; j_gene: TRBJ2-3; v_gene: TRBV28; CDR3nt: TGTGCCAGCAGTTCCCGCCCCAACAGATATCCGCGGGATACGCAGTATTTT; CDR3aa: CASSSRPNRYPRDTQYF
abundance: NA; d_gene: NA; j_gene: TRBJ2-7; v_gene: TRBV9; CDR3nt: TGTGCCAGCAGCGTAGGTCCAGCGGCAGATTACGAGCAGTACTTC; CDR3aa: CASSVGPAADYEQYF
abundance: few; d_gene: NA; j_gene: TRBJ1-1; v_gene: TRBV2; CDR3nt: TGTGCCACCACAATCCCCCCGAACACTGAAGCTTTCTTT; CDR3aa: CATTIPPNTEAFF
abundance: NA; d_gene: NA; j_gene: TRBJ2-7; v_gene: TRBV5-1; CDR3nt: TGCGCCAGCAGCTTGGGGAGACTAGGGCCCTACGAGCAGTACTTC; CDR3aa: CASSLGRLGPYEQYF
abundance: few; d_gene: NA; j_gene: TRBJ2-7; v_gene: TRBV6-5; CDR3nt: TGTGCCAGCAGATACGAAGCCGAGCAGTACTTC; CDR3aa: CASRYEAEQYF
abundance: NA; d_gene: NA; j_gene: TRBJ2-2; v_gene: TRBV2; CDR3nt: TGTGCCAGCAGGTGGACCGGGGCCGGGGAGCTGTTTTTT; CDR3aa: CASRWTGAGELFF
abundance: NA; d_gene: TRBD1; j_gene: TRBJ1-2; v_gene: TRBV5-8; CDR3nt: TGTGCCAGCAGCCCCGGGACAGGGAACTATGGCTACACCTTC; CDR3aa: CASSPGTGNYGYTF
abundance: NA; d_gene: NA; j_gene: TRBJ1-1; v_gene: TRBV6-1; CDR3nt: TGTGCCAGCAGTGATTCTCTGGGCCCGGGAGCTTTCTTT; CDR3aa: CASSDSLGPGAFF
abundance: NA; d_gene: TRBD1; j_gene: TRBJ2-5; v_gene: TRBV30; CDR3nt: TGTGCCTGGGGATCCGGACAGGGTCCCCAGTACTTC; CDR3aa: CAWGSGQGPQYF
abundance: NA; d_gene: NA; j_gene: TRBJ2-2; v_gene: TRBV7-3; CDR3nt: TGTGCCAGCAGCTTTGAGGTGGGGAAAGCCGGGGAGCTGTTTTTT; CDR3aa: CASSFEVGKAGELFF
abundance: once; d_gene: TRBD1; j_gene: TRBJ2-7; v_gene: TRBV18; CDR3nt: TGTGCCAGCTCGGGACAGACTTCAACCTACGAGCAGTACTTC; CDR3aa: CASSGQTSTYEQYF
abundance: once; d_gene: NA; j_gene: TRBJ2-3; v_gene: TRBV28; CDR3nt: TGTGCCAGCAGTTTACTCCACTCTGGTTATGCGCAGTATTTT; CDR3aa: CASSLLHSGYAQYF
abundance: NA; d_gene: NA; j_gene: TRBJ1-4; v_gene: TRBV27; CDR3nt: TGTGCCAGCAGTTTATTTGCAACTAATGAAAAACTGTTTTTT; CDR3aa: CASSLFATNEKLFF
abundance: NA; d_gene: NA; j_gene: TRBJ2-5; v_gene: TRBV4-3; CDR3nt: TGCGCCAGCAGCCAGGGGGCCAGGGAGACCCAGTACTTC; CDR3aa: CASSQGARETQYF
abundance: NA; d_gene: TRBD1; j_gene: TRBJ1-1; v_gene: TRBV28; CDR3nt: TGTGCCAGCAGTCTCGGGACAGGGTTTCGAGCTTTCTTT; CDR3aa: CASSLGTGFRAFF
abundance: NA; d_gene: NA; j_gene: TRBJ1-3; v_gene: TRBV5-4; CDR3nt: TGTGCCAGCAGCTCGGGGGGATACACCGGAAACACCATATATTTT; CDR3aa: CASSSGGYTGNTIYF
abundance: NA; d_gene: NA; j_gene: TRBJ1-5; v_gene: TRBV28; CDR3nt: TGTGCCAGCATACCGCAGGGCCCTAGCAATCAGCCCCAGCATTTT; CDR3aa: CASIPQGPSNQPQHF
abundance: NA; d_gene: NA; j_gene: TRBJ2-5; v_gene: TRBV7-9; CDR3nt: TGTGCCAGCAGCTTAGATCTACTTGCGGGACAAGAGACCCAGTACTTC; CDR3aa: CASSLDLLAGQETQYF
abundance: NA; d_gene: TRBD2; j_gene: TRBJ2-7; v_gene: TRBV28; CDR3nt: TGTGCCAGCAGCCCACTAGCGCCCCCCAGGCAGTACTTC; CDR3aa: CASSPLAPPRQYF
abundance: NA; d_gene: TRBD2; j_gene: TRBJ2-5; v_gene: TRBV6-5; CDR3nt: TGTGCCAGCAGACGAACGTATCTAGCGGAAGAGACCCAGTACTTC; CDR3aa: CASRRTYLAEETQYF
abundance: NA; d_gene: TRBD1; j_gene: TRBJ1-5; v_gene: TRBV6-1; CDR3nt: TGTGCCAGCAGTGTAAATCTGGCGGGACAGGGACGCAATCAGCCCCAGCATTTT; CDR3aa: CASSVNLAGQGRNQPQHF
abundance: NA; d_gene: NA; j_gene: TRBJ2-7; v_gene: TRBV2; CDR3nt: TGTGCCAGCACTGGGGGTCTTTACGAGCAGTACTTC; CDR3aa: CASTGGLYEQYF
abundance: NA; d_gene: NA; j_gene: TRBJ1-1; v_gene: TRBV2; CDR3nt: TGTGCCAGCAATTTATTACAGGGAAAGAACACTGAAGCTTTCTTT; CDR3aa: CASNLLQGKNTEAFF
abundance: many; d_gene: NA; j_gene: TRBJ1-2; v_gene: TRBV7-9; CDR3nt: TGTGCCAGCAGCCCCTTGGGAAGGGTAGGCAGAGCTAACTATGGCTACACCTTC; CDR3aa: CASSPLGRVGRANYGYTF
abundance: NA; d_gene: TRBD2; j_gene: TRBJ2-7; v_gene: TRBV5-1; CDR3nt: TGCGCCAGCAGCAAGGGAGGGAGGGAGGACTACGAGCAGTACTTC; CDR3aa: CASSKGGREDYEQYF
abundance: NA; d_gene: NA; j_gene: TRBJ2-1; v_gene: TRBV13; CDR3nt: TGTGCCAGCAGCATCCACATTGTAGGAAGTGGGTACAATGAGCAGTTCTTC; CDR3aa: CASSIHIVGSGYNEQFF
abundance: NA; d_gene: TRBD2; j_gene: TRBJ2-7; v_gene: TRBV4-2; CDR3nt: TGTGCCAGCAGCCAAATTGACGCGGGGGGTCCTAAATCCTACGAGCAGTACTTC; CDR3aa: CASSQIDAGGPKSYEQYF
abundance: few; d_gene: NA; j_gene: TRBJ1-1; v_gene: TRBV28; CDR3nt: TGTGCCAGCAGTCCCACGACACCGAACACTGAAGCTTTCTTT; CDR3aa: CASSPTTPNTEAFF
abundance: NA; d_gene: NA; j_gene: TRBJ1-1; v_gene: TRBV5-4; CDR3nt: TGTGCCAGCAGCTCGCCGGACAGGAACACTGAAGCTTTCTTT; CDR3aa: CASSSPDRNTEAFF